The clone carrying this TCR beta chain was counted ten times or more. The target antigen is unknown. The data were taken from a study of T cells in Graves' hyperthyroidism and ophthalmopathy. The study's findings and limits: A 13 V-J signature model discriminated ophthalmopathy versus stable hyperthyroidism.

Amplification targeted TCR beta CDR3 regions from RNA transcripts. RT-PCR in the first round (using the HTBI primer set) targeted the TCR CDR3. TCRdb passed the multiplex PCR reads through MiXCR, listing each CDR3 protein once. Among 250,000 to 300,000 distinct CDR3 sequences, over 15% were seen once, and the ten largest hold roughly 53%. The study excluded patients with uncontrolled infection, other autoimmune disease, pregnancy or lactation. Germline CDR1 and CDR2: SEHNR and FQNEAQ (reference sequence). Trimming removed 2 bases at V and 6 bases at J, with 17 bases between. The CDR3 consists of 16 residues.

This clonotype originated in a woman aged 55 to 70 with Graves' ophthalmopathy. Sequencing used blood. The genes are TRBV7-9 and TRBJ2-1; D is perhaps TRBD2 (7 bases). The CDR3 reads CASSLILGGPGNEQFF. The CDR3 DNA sequence: TGTGCCAGCAGCTTAATATTGGGGGGGCCTGGCAATGAGCAGTTCTTC.